One and the same sample provided the 24 T cell receptor beta chains below, sequenced in a study of tumor-infiltrating lymphocytes in primary liver carcinoma. Priming with a constant-region primer yielded TCR beta cDNA from 450 to 600 ng total RNA. TCR beta libraries came from three nested multiplex PCR rounds using slightly modified ARM-PCR. TRBV1-TRBV30 forward primers and a C-beta reverse primer were used in the first two PCR rounds, which each ran for nine to ten cycles. In TCRdb, the multiplex PCR reads were re-called with MiXCR into one record per CDR3 protein. The sample lists 100,000 to 150,000 distinct CDR3 sequences; 64% were seen once. Scientists recovered RNA and DNA together from roughly 18-30 mg of unsorted bulk tissue. The sequenced material came from liver tumor tissue from sampling region 3. Stated subset: tumor region T3, left-lateral pole. These receptors all come from a woman aged 60-70 years with primary liver carcinoma and hepatitis B virus infection.

Turning to this clonotype: Its ends do not fully match the called genes, so a read error is possible. The V gene is TRBV7-9, the J gene TRBJ1-2; D is unresolved. Germline V gene data show CDR1 as SEHNR and CDR2 as FQNEAQ (reference sequence). This CDR3 comprises 16 residues. In DNA form, the CDR3 reads TGTGCCTGCAGCTTGACACAGCTTAGAGCCGGGTATGGCTACACCTTC. It codes for CACSLTQLRAGYGYTF.

This clonotype was detected many times. The gene calls are TRBV4-2 and TRBJ2-2; D gene ambiguous. CDR3 length: 16 amino acids. V was cut by 4 bases and J by 0 bases, with 12 bases left in between. Germline CDR1 and CDR2: LGHNA and YNFKEQ. CDR3 sequence (DNA): TGTGCCAGCAGCCGCCAGGTCCGCGCGAACACCGGGGAGCTGTTTTTT. Its protein is CASSRQVRANTGELFF.

This sequence joins TRBV19 and TRBJ2-3; TRBD1 is a possible D gene (5 bases). The CDR3 loop spans 14 amino acids. Germline-derived CDR1 and CDR2 are LNHDA and SQIVND (reference sequence). V shed 3 bases and J shed 0 bases, with 7 bases lying between them. The CDR3 region is CASSMTASTDTQYF. The DNA for the CDR3 is TGTGCCAGTAGTATGACAGCAAGCACAGATACGCAGTATTTT.

V usage is TRBV11-2 and J usage is TRBJ2-7; possible D gene TRBD1, 6 bases. The germline CDR1 and CDR2 sequences are SGHAT and FQNNGV. V shed 5 bases and J shed 6 bases, with 17 bases lying between them. This CDR3 has 14 amino acids. This CDR3 is CASSPGQRWCEQYF. The CDR3 bases are TGTGCCAGCAGCCCAGGACAGAGATGGTGCGAGCAGTACTTC.

A word on this clonotype: A much larger clone sits a single nucleotide away, making a read error possible. Here the CDR3 reads CAIRPRGRGSEAFF. Written as DNA, the CDR3 is TGTGCCATCCGGCCCCGGGGAAGGGGGAGTGAAGCTTTCTTT. This chain connects TRBV6-6 to TRBJ1-1; maybe TRBD1 (6 bases). Per the germline V gene, CDR1 is MNHNY and CDR2 is SVGAGI (reference sequence). The CDR3 covers 14 residues. The V and J ends lost 10 bases and 7 bases respectively, with 22 bases between them.

This clonotype was detected once. This may stem from a read error, because a much larger clone lies one nucleotide away. V usage is TRBV7-8 and J usage is TRBJ1-1; D is undetermined. The CDR3 has 16 residues. Looked up from germline, CDR1 is SGHVS and CDR2 is FQNEAQ. Trimming cost V 1 base and J 1 base, with 13 bases left between them. CDR3 in amino acids: CASSLGLRLSNTEAFF. For the CDR3, the DNA is TGTGCCAGCAGCTTAGGTCTCAGACTTTCGAACACTGAAGCTTTCTTT.

Notes on this clonotype: A clone one base away is much larger, so this may be a read error. The rearrangement joins TRBV4-1 to TRBJ2-7; unclear D gene. Germline loops: CDR1 MGHRA, CDR2 YSYEKL. CDR3 length: 15 amino acids. Deletions cut 3 bases from V and 2 bases from J, with 14 bases between. As DNA, the CDR3 is TGCGCCAGCAGCCATTCTGTTATCCTAACCTACGAGCAGTACTTC. Residues: CASSHSVILTYEQYF.

This clonotype was seen at least ten times. This sequence joins TRBV29-1 and TRBJ2-5, with D uncertain. Germline V CDR1 and CDR2: SQVTM, ANQGSEA. V was cut by 0 bases and J by 1 base, with 6 bases left in between. The CDR3 contains 13 residues. This CDR3 is CSVEDPTQETQYF. CDR3 nucleotides: TGCAGCGTTGAAGACCCCACCCAAGAGACCCAGTACTTC.

This clonotype was picked up a small number of times. This CDR3 is CASSSGQSANYGYTF. CDR3 coding DNA: TGTGCCAGCAGCTCAGGACAATCTGCTAACTATGGCTACACCTTC. The rearrangement links TRBV7-9 to TRBJ1-2; maybe TRBD1 (5 bases). The germline gives CDR1 SEHNR, CDR2 FQNEAQ (reference sequence). The ends were cut back, 4 bases at V and 0 bases at J, with 12 bases in the middle. CDR3 length: 15 amino acids.

On this clonotype itself: The CDR3 does not close with the conserved phenylalanine or tryptophan, likely indicating a read error. The chain has TRBV29-1 and TRBJ1-2; D unclear. Germline V gene lookup returns CDR1 SQVTM and CDR2 ANQGSEA. CDR3 length equals 13 residues. CDR3 region: CSAGPGNNYGYTL. The CDR3 DNA follows: TGTAGCGCAGGACCGGGAAATAACTATGGCTACACCCTC.

In the case of this clonotype: A single base separates this from a much larger clone, so it may be a read error. This rearrangement joins TRBV10-1 to TRBJ2-7; 9 bases are shared with TRBD1. Germline values: CDR1 WNHNN, CDR2 SYGVQD (reference sequence). The CDR3 sequence is 13 residues long. CDR3 in DNA: TGCGCCAGCAGTGCGGGGACAGGGTACGAGCAGTGCTTC. Amino acid sequence: CASSAGTGYEQCF.

Points on this clonotype: A much bigger clone sits one base away, suggesting this may be a read error. The chain employs TRBV5-6 and TRBJ2-7, with TRBD2 matching over 14 bases. CDR3 length: 13 amino acids. CDR1 SGHDT and CDR2 YYEEEE come from the germline V gene. In DNA form, the CDR3 reads TGTGTCAGCAGCCGACTAGCGGGAGGGGAGCAGTACTTC. Translating gives CVSSRLAGGEQYF.

Comments on this clonotype: This sequence may be a read error, since a much larger clone differs from it by one base. The missing conserved phenylalanine or tryptophan at the end of this CDR3 makes a read error likely. V usage is TRBV29-1 and J usage is TRBJ2-1; 7 bases are shared with TRBD1. J lost 9 bases, V lost 4 bases, and 12 bases had no gene match. This CDR3 has 14 amino acids. The germline V gene has CDR1 SQVTM and CDR2 ANQGSEA. The CDR3, as DNA: TGCAGCGTTGGGGAAGGGGGCTATTCAGGTGAGCAGTTCTCC. Encoded protein: CSVGEGGYSGEQFS.

The gene calls are TRBV14 and TRBJ2-1; 8 positions match TRBD1. Germline trimming cut 4 bases from V and 0 bases from J; bases unmatched to any gene: 2. There are 15 residues in the CDR3. Germline V lookup: CDR1 SGHDN, CDR2 FVKESK. The CDR3 loop reads CASSPQGASYNEQFF. The CDR3 nucleotides are TGTGCCAGCAGCCCTCAGGGGGCCTCCTACAATGAGCAGTTCTTC. Drawing the rest from reference TRBV14 and TRBJ2-1, the complete variable domain is EAGVTQFPSHSVIEKGQTVTLRCDPISGHDNLYWYRRVMGKEIKFLLHFVKESKQDESGMPNNRFLAERTGGTYSTLKVQPAELEDSGVYFCASSPQGASYNEQFFGPGTRLTVL.

Note on this clonotype: An end of the junction does not agree with germline; a read error may underlie this. This CDR3 is CASSNRGSEQFF. Written as DNA, the CDR3 is TGCGCCAGCAGTAACAGAGGCAGTGAGCAGTTCTTC. The chain employs TRBV12-3 or TRBV12-4 and TRBJ2-1; D is unresolved. This CDR3 spans 12 amino acids.

Concerning this clonotype: This may arise from a read error, as a much more abundant clone is one base away. The chain is built from TRBV12-3 or TRBV12-4 and TRBJ1-2, with D maybe TRBD1 (6 bases). The ends were cut back, 4 bases at V and 5 bases at J, with 14 bases in the middle. CDR3 length equals 14 residues. The CDR3 here is CASSSYRDEYGYTF. CDR3 nucleotide sequence: TGTGCCAGCAGTTCATACAGGGACGAGTATGGCTACACCTTC.

At least ten counts were recorded for this clonotype. The chain recombines TRBV6-5 with TRBJ2-3, with 8 bases fitting TRBD1. The V and J ends lost 5 bases and 6 bases, in that order; junction bases with no gene match: 16. The CDR3 consists of 17 residues. Germline-derived CDR1 and CDR2 are MNHEY and SVGAGI. The CDR3 reads CASSPPERTGRRDTQYF. For the CDR3, the DNA is TGTGCCAGCAGTCCCCCTGAGAGGACAGGGCGACGGGATACGCAGTATTTT.

At least ten counts were recorded for this clonotype. The rearrangement uses TRBV13 and TRBJ1-1; maybe TRBD1 (5 bases). The germline V and J ends were trimmed by 5 bases and 8 bases, with 15 bases remaining between them. The CDR3 length is 13 residues. Germline V gene lookup returns CDR1 PRHDT and CDR2 FYEKMQ (reference sequence). The CDR3, as DNA: TGTGCCAGCAGCAGAGGCGGGGGATGGGAAGCTTTCTTT. It codes for CASSRGGGWEAFF.

Notes on this clonotype: A read error is possible here, since a much larger clone lies one base away. The rearrangement joins TRBV30 to TRBJ2-3; 8 bases are a match to TRBD2. J was trimmed by 5 bases and V by 4 bases; bases with no gene match: 5. The CDR3 is 13 amino acids. CDR1 and CDR2 from the germline V gene are GTSNPN and SVGIG (reference sequence). The CDR3 nucleotides read TGTGCCTGGATTGTCGGGAGGGGAGATACGCAGTATTTT. It yields the protein CAWIVGRGDTQYF.

The sample holds a few counts of this clonotype. The J gene is TRBJ2-7, the V gene TRBV5-1; the match to TRBD2 covers 9 bases. With V trimmed by 4 bases and J by 3 bases, 11 bases remained unmatched. This CDR3 has 16 residues. Germline V CDR1 and CDR2: SGHRS, YFSETQ. The CDR3 DNA follows: TGCGCCAGCAGCGACAGCTCGACTAGCGGACACTACGAGCAGTACTTC. Translating gives CASSDSSTSGHYEQYF. The full variable domain, with the rest looked up from reference TRBV5-1 and TRBJ2-7, is KAGVTQTPRYLIKTRGQQVTLSCSPISGHRSVSWYQQTPGQGLQFLFEYFSETQRNKGNFPGRFSGRQFSNSRSEMNVSTLELGDSALYLCASSDSSTSGHYEQYFGPGTRLTVT.

Note on this clonotype: Being one base from a much bigger clone, this may be a read error. This chain connects TRBV6-5 to TRBJ1-2; 8 bases align to TRBD1. V shed 10 bases, J shed 5 bases, and the junction held 12 bases outside the gene matches. The CDR3 has 14 residues. Germline V gene data show CDR1 as MNHEY and CDR2 as SVGAGI. CDR3 amino acids: CANTTGTGVYGYTF. CDR3 nucleotide sequence: TGTGCCAACACTACCGGGACAGGCGTGTATGGCTACACCTTC.

About this clonotype itself: This could be a read error, since a much larger clone is one nucleotide away. No conserved phenylalanine or tryptophan ends this CDR3, so it is likely a read error. The J gene is TRBJ1-1, the V gene TRBV11-2, with D unresolved. The CDR3 spans 13 residues. V was clipped by 2 bases and J by 4 bases, with 8 bases between them. Per germline, CDR1 SGHAT and CDR2 FQNNGV. The CDR3 reads CASSLQVSTEAFL. In DNA form, the CDR3 reads TGTGCCAGCAGCTTACAGGTTAGCACTGAAGCTTTCCTT.

The table lists this clonotype with a few counts. The junction and the germline gene differ at one end; a read error may be behind it. This chain links TRBV7-8 with TRBJ2-1; D possibly matches TRBD1 or TRBD2 (6 bases each). Germline assignment: CDR1 SGHVS and CDR2 FQNEAQ. The CDR3 contains 17 residues. CDR3 nucleotides: TGTGCCAGCAGCTCCGGACAGCGCCTAGGGGGGTACAATGAGCAGCTCTTC. Protein: CASSSGQRLGGYNEQLF.

This clonotype was seen many times. The chain recombines TRBV7-9 with TRBJ1-2; D ambiguous. Germline loops: CDR1 SEHNR, CDR2 FQNEAQ (reference sequence). The CDR3 is 12 residues long. V lost 6 bases, J lost 2 bases, and 7 bases lay in between. The CDR3 DNA is TGTGCCAGCAGTTTATCGAACTATGGCTACACCTTC. Its protein is CASSLSNYGYTF.